What follows is one T cell receptor (beta chain) and its context. Data came from immunoSEQ multiplex PCR; TCRdb stores just in-frame clones and leaves some out. Altogether 70,000 to 90,000 clones are present, around 90% being singletons, with the ten largest covering approximately 2%. This record belongs to a study of T cell responses to AZD1222 COVID-19 vaccine. On the study more broadly: Pooled samples include second doses given at about 4 or 12 weeks.

CDR1 SGHDT and CDR2 YYEEEE come from the germline V gene. This CDR3 is built from 15 residues. V was shortened by 0 bases and J by 3 bases, with 11 bases between the two germline ends. This chain links TRBV5-6 with TRBJ2-3; D uncertain. This sequence originates from an adult in good health. The sequencing here drew on peripheral blood, taken on day 0 of AZD1222 vaccination. CDR3 residues: CASSLVTLGTDTQYF. The DNA of the CDR3 is TGTGCCAGCAGCTTGGTTACACTGGGGACAGATACGCAGTATTTT.